The 27 T cell receptor beta chains presented below share a single source sample, sequenced in a study of blood T cell repertoires in COVID-19. Profiled with immunoSEQ multiplex PCR; TCRdb holds only in-frame clones, not every one. The sample has about 100,000 clones; roughly 90% are singletons. Sequencing was carried out using peripheral blood. The receptors were sampled from a man aged 70-80 years with acute or convalescent COVID-19.

The rearrangement uses TRBV10-1 and TRBJ1-1; no firm D call. The length of the CDR3 is 13 residues. Germline V gene lookup returns CDR1 WNHNN and CDR2 SYGVQD (reference sequence). V dropped 7 bases and J dropped 1 base, with 10 bases sitting between them. The CDR3 loop is CASTPRGNTEAFF. The CDR3, as DNA: TGCGCCAGCACCCCCCGGGGGAACACTGAAGCTTTCTTT.

This clone has a handful of counts. At one of its ends the junction is not consistent with the germline gene, which may arise from a read error. V usage is TRBV5-1 and J usage is TRBJ2-7; 10 nucleotides align to TRBD2. Germline lookup yields CDR1 SGHRS and CDR2 YFSETQ. The CDR3 spans 15 residues. The CDR3, as DNA: TGCGCCAGCAGCTCCCCACTAGCGGGATCCTCCGAGCAGTACTTC. Its translation: CASSSPLAGSSEQYF.

The V call is TRBV11-2, the J call TRBJ2-2; TRBD2 matches at 9 bases. V lost 5 bases to trimming and J lost 3 bases; unmatched junction nucleotides: 7. CDR1 is SGHAT and CDR2 is FQNNGV in the germline V gene. This CDR3 is built from 16 residues. Here the CDR3 DNA reads TGTGCCAGCAGCCCCCACAGCGGGGGGTACACCGGGGAGCTGTTTTTT. Protein sequence: CASSPHSGGYTGELFF.

This sequence joins TRBV25-1 and TRBJ2-5, with D perhaps TRBD1 (5 bases). V lost 4 bases, J lost 2 bases, and 11 bases lay in between. Germline CDR1 reads MGHDK; CDR2 reads SYGVNS. CDR3 size: 14 residues. This CDR3 reads CASSGLQGQETQYF. The CDR3 DNA sequence: TGTGCCAGCAGTGGTCTGCAGGGACAAGAGACCCAGTACTTC.

This clone was found once. V gene TRBV5-1 combines with J gene TRBJ2-3; D perhaps matches TRBD2 (6 bases). The CDR3 runs 14 residues. Trimming stripped 5 bases from V and 4 bases from J, with 14 bases between. Germline V lookup: CDR1 SGHRS, CDR2 YFSETQ. CDR3 coding DNA: TGCGCCAGCAGTTTAGCTGGAGGGCCAGATACGCAGTATTTT. Protein: CASSLAGGPDTQYF. The variable domain in full, with the rest retrieved from reference TRBV5-1 and TRBJ2-3, is KAGVTQTPRYLIKTRGQQVTLSCSPISGHRSVSWYQQTPGQGLQFLFEYFSETQRNKGNFPGRFSGRQFSNSRSEMNVSTLELGDSALYLCASSLAGGPDTQYFGPGTRLTVL.

The chain combines TRBV4-1 with TRBJ2-1, with a weak D call TRBD2 (5 bases). The V gene's germline CDR1 is MGHRA and CDR2 YSYEKL. The CDR3 extends over 14 amino acids. The ends were cut back, 1 base at V and 9 bases at J, with 13 bases in the middle. The CDR3 DNA reads as TGCGCCAGCAGCCAAGTTGGCCGAGAGGGTGAGCAGTTCTTC. Translated, it gives CASSQVGREGEQFF.

The chain is built from TRBV19 and TRBJ2-1, with 14 bases fitting TRBD2. Germline CDR1 is LNHDA and CDR2 is SQIVND (reference sequence). This CDR3 contains 15 residues. V gave up 9 bases and J gave up 3 bases; unmatched junction bases: 4. As DNA, the CDR3 is TGTGCCAGCTCCGGGACTAGCGGGGGCTACAATGAGCAGTTCTTC. Its translation: CASSGTSGGYNEQFF.

The CDR3 DNA reads TGTGCCAGCAGCCAAGTTAGCGGGAGCTCCTACGAGCAGTACTTC. Its translation: CASSQVSGSSYEQYF. The chain recombines TRBV4-2 with TRBJ2-7; TRBD2 matches 9 bases. Germline V CDR1 and CDR2: LGHNA, YNFKEQ. This CDR3 region has 15 residues. The junction had 1 base not matched to a gene; V was cut back by 1 base and J by 0 bases.

J is TRBJ1-6 and V is TRBV5-5; D remains ambiguous. The CDR3 is made up of 13 amino acids. V dropped 4 bases and J dropped 7 bases, with 9 bases sitting between them. Germline V CDR1 and CDR2: SGHKS, YYEKEE (reference sequence). The CDR3 reads CASSVSPNSPLHF. The CDR3 DNA sequence: TGTGCCAGCAGCGTTTCTCCGAATTCACCCCTCCACTTT. Combining the CDR3 with reference TRBV5-5 and TRBJ1-6 gives the whole variable domain DAGVTQSPTHLIKTRGQQVTLRCSPISGHKSVSWYQQVLGQGPQFIFQYYEKEERGRGNFPDRFSARQFPNYSSELNVNALLLGDSALYLCASSVSPNSPLHFGNGTRLTVT.

This chain links TRBV6-5 with TRBJ1-2; 7 nucleotides match TRBD1. J lost 8 bases, V lost 2 bases, and 8 bases had no gene match. Germline V gene data show CDR1 as MNHEY and CDR2 as SVGAGI. This CDR3 contains 14 residues. The CDR3 nucleotides read TGTGCCAGCAGTTACCACCGGGACAGAAGCGGCTACACCTTC. It codes for CASSYHRDRSGYTF.

The V and J genes are TRBV4-1 and TRBJ2-7, with D possibly matching TRBD1 (6 bases). V lost 3 bases and J lost 1, with 13 bases in between. Germline loops: CDR1 MGHRA, CDR2 YSYEKL. The CDR3 is 15 amino acids. CDR3 protein: CASSQETRGSYEQYF. The CDR3 DNA is TGCGCCAGCAGCCAGGAGACCAGGGGTTCCTACGAGCAGTACTTC.

The chain couples TRBV28 to TRBJ1-5; a possible D gene is TRBD1 (6 bases). From germline, CDR1 is MDHEN and CDR2 SYDVKM. Trimming shortened V by 11 bases and J by 4 bases, and 18 bases separated the two germline ends. The CDR3 totals 14 residues. The CDR3 loop is CAVQRGWGNQPQHF. The CDR3, as DNA: TGTGCCGTCCAAAGGGGGTGGGGGAATCAGCCCCAGCATTTT.

J is TRBJ1-1 and V is TRBV29-1; TRBD1 is a possible D gene (5 bases). CDR3 length: 15 residues. Germline V gene lookup returns CDR1 SQVTM and CDR2 ANQGSEA. Trimming removed 7 bases at V and 2 bases at J, with 20 bases between. Here the CDR3 DNA reads TGCAGCGCCCGGCTTGAGCAGACAGCCAACACTGAAGCTTTCTTT. Translation gives CSARLEQTANTEAFF.

This chain connects TRBV29-1 to TRBJ2-5, with D tentatively TRBD2 (6 bases). Germline CDR1 SQVTM, CDR2 ANQGSEA. Trimming cost V 4 bases and J 5 bases, with 11 bases left between them. The CDR3 has 12 amino acids. The CDR3 bases are TGCAGCGTTGGCGGAGGGTTCGAGACCCAGTACTTC. Protein product: CSVGGGFETQYF.

The chain employs TRBV7-9 and TRBJ2-2; D is perhaps TRBD2 (6 bases). This CDR3 contains 16 residues. Trimming removed 5 bases at V and 0 bases at J, with 13 bases between. The germline gives CDR1 SEHNR, CDR2 FQNEAQ (reference sequence). CDR3 nucleotides: TGTGCCAGCAGCCCCGGACTAACATCGAACACCGGGGAGCTGTTTTTT. This encodes CASSPGLTSNTGELFF. The variable domain in full, with the rest retrieved from reference TRBV7-9 and TRBJ2-2, is DTGVSQNPRHKITKRGQNVTFRCDPISEHNRLYWYRQTLGQGPEFLTYFQNEAQLEKSRLLSDRFSAERPKGSFSTLEIQRTEQGDSAMYLCASSPGLTSNTGELFFGEGSRLTVL.

V usage is TRBV13 and J usage is TRBJ1-3, with 9 nucleotides matching TRBD1. With 6 bases clipped from V and 9 bases from J, the junction kept 6 bases outside the gene matches. CDR3 length: 13 amino acids. CDR1 is PRHDT, CDR2 FYEKMQ, per germline (reference sequence). CDR3 loop: CASSGQGTSTIYF. The CDR3 DNA is TGTGCCAGCAGTGGACAGGGGACAAGCACCATATATTTT. Using reference TRBV13 and TRBJ1-3 for the parts outside the CDR3, the full variable domain is AAGVIQSPRHLIKEKRETATLKCYPIPRHDTVYWYQQGPGQDPQFLISFYEKMQSDKGSIPDRFSAQQFSDYHSELNMSSLELGDSALYFCASSGQGTSTIYFGEGSWLTVV.

The J gene is TRBJ1-2, the V gene TRBV3-1 (or the pseudogene TRBV3-2); no clear D gene. The germline V and J ends were trimmed by 1 base and 4 bases, with 10 bases remaining between them. Germline V gives CDR1 LGHDT, CDR2 YNNKEL (reference sequence). The CDR3 runs 14 residues. Here the CDR3 reads CASSQVQAGYGYTF. As DNA, the CDR3 is TGTGCCAGCAGCCAAGTGCAGGCGGGCTATGGCTACACCTTC.

The rearrangement links TRBV5-1 to TRBJ1-4; D gene ambiguous. The CDR3 is 12 amino acids. V shed 3 bases and J shed 4 bases, with 4 bases lying between them. CDR1 SGHRS and CDR2 YFSETQ come from the germline V gene. The CDR3 spells CASSSNNEKLFF. The CDR3 bases are TGCGCCAGCAGCTCTAATAATGAAAAACTGTTTTTT.

The chain links TRBV5-1 to TRBJ2-7, with 10 nucleotides matching TRBD2. Trimming cost V 0 bases and J 2 bases; bases outside gene matches: 5. The V gene's germline CDR1 is SGHRS and CDR2 YFSETQ. The CDR3 totals 16 residues. The CDR3 here is CASSLGFSGGTYEQYF. CDR3 bases: TGCGCCAGCAGCTTGGGGTTTAGCGGGGGGACCTACGAGCAGTACTTC.

V gene TRBV25-1 combines with J gene TRBJ2-3; 7 nucleotides agree with TRBD1. V was clipped by 8 bases and J by 4 bases; unmatched bases: 3. Looked up from germline, CDR1 is MGHDK and CDR2 is SYGVNS. The CDR3 covers 12 residues. This chain's CDR3 is CASDRVPDTQYF. In nucleotides, the CDR3 is TGTGCCAGCGACAGGGTCCCAGATACGCAGTATTTT. Drawing the rest from reference TRBV25-1 and TRBJ2-3, the complete variable domain is EADIYQTPRYLVIGTGKKITLECSQTMGHDKMYWYQQDPGMELHLIHYSYGVNSTEKGDLSSESTVSRIRTEHFPLTLESARPSHTSQYLCASDRVPDTQYFGPGTRLTVL.

This clone was picked up one time. The V call is TRBV7-6, the J call TRBJ1-6; D is perhaps TRBD1 (6 bases). This CDR3 is 16 amino acids long. Germline V gene lookup returns CDR1 SGHVS and CDR2 FNYEAQ. Trimming took off 4 bases at V and 0 bases at J, with 10 bases between the two ends. DNA of the CDR3: TGTGCCAGCAGCTCTGGACAGAGCTCCTATAATTCACCCCTCCACTTT. This sequence encodes CASSSGQSSYNSPLHF.

V gene TRBV5-1 combines with J gene TRBJ1-2, with TRBD1 as a possible D gene (6 bases). Trimming pared 0 bases from V and 4 bases from J, leaving 19 bases between. The CDR3 has 17 amino acids. Looked up from germline, CDR1 is SGHRS and CDR2 is YFSETQ. The CDR3 loop is CASSLGGQITTIYGYTF. The CDR3 region has the DNA TGCGCCAGCAGCTTGGGCGGACAGATCACTACCATCTATGGCTACACCTTC.

This clone was picked up one time. V usage is TRBV10-3 and J usage is TRBJ1-2; D is perhaps TRBD1 (6 bases). Germline V gene data show CDR1 as ENHRY and CDR2 as SYGVKD. The ends were cut back, 7 bases at V and 3 bases at J, with 12 bases in the middle. CDR3 length equals 13 residues. Here the CDR3 reads CAITQGRDYGYTF. The DNA of the CDR3 is TGTGCCATCACCCAGGGGCGCGACTATGGCTACACCTTC.

This clone was seen just once. This chain links TRBV3-1 (or the pseudogene TRBV3-2) with TRBJ2-7; a possible D gene is TRBD2 (5 bases). CDR1 and CDR2 from the germline V gene are LGHDT and YNNKEL (reference sequence). This CDR3 has 14 residues. V was cut by 0 bases and J by 4 bases, with 10 bases left in between. The CDR3 nucleotides are TGTGCCAGCAGCCAAGAGCGGCGGGCATACGAGCAGTACTTC. This codes for CASSQERRAYEQYF.

The rearrangement joins TRBV15 to TRBJ1-2, with D perhaps matching TRBD1 (5 bases). CDR3 length: 13 amino acids. Germline V gene sequence: CDR1 LNHNV, CDR2 YYDKDF (reference sequence). V lost 3 bases and J 6 bases, leaving 11 bases between the germline ends. The CDR3 sequence is CATSRGGFDGYTF. CDR3 coding DNA: TGTGCCACCAGCAGGGGGGGGTTCGATGGCTACACCTTC.

This chain uses TRBV13 with TRBJ1-4, with unresolved D. The V gene's germline CDR1 is PRHDT and CDR2 FYEKMQ (reference sequence). The CDR3 is 12 residues long. Trimming left V 0 bases short and J 8 bases short, with 4 bases between. The CDR3 spells CASSLGREKLFF. In DNA, the CDR3 is TGTGCCAGCAGCTTAGGACGGGAAAAACTGTTTTTT.

This rearrangement joins TRBV14 to TRBJ1-5; 9 bases fit TRBD1. This CDR3 region has 15 residues. The germline gives CDR1 SGHDN, CDR2 FVKESK. V lost 4 bases to trimming and J lost 1 base; unmatched junction nucleotides: 2. The CDR3 DNA follows: TGTGCCAGCAGCCCGGGGACAGGGAGCAATCAGCCCCAGCATTTT. Amino acids: CASSPGTGSNQPQHF. Full variable domain (remainder filled in from reference TRBV14 and TRBJ1-5): EAGVTQFPSHSVIEKGQTVTLRCDPISGHDNLYWYRRVMGKEIKFLLHFVKESKQDESGMPNNRFLAERTGGTYSTLKVQPAELEDSGVYFCASSPGTGSNQPQHFGDGTRLSIL.